This T cell receptor beta chain appears in the sequencing data of a study of blood T cell repertoires in COVID-19. Study as a whole: COVID-19 samples collected from the United States, Italy and Spain covered acute and convalescent phases.

This clone has a handful of counts. TCRdb's table, derived via immunoSEQ multiplex PCR, lists solely in-frame clones and lacks some. The sample carries some 150,000 clones, about 85% recorded once. V lost 3 bases and J lost 3; bases outside the gene matches: 14. Germline lookup yields CDR1 LGHDT and CDR2 YNNKEL (reference sequence). The CDR3 has 20 residues. Sample: peripheral blood. The sequence was collected from a human donor with acute or convalescent COVID-19. The donor label of this sample is uncertain. The V gene is TRBV3-1 (or the pseudogene TRBV3-2), the J gene TRBJ2-3, with 14 nucleotides matching TRBD2. The chain's CDR3 is CASSQYSPGLAGALTDTQYF. Here the CDR3 DNA reads TGTGCCAGCAGCCAGTATTCACCGGGACTAGCGGGGGCCCTGACAGATACGCAGTATTTT.